This TCR beta chain was obtained from a study of regulatory T cells in long-lasting Graves disease. Study-level results: Thyroid tissue went unexamined; only peripheral blood was analyzed. Among samples with persistent disease, TRBV28, TRBJ1-2 and TRBJ2-5 were favored.

This clonotype was found many times. Its antigen remains unidentified. Documented time point: newly diagnosed GD, antithyroid drugs for less than 3 months. Researchers made the TCR library from RNA that was extracted from PBMCs. V shed 6 bases and J shed 2 bases, with 10 bases lying between them. The CDR3 covers 13 residues. Germline V lookup: CDR1 LGHDT, CDR2 YNNKEL (reference sequence). Arm-PCR with iRepertoire HTBI primers amplified the CDR3 regions for these TCR beta libraries. A single record per CDR3 protein comes from TCRdb applying MiXCR to the multiplex PCR reads. The table lists about 620,000 distinct CDR3 sequences, about 15% of them singletons, with 15% to 20% in the top ten. Separately, the same data were catalogued under a study of T cells in Graves' hyperthyroidism and ophthalmopathy. Per that paper: The study used the HTBI primer set for a first-round RT-PCR of the TCR CDR3.

The input for sequencing was peripheral blood mononuclear cells (PBMCs), taken at new diagnosis, from a patient treated with antithyroid drugs. This chain links TRBV3-1 with TRBJ1-2; possibly TRBD1 for D (6 bases). The TCR sequence derives from a woman in her thirties with Graves disease. In DNA, the CDR3 is TGTGCCAGCAGTTACCAGGGGAACTATGGCTACACCTTC. It translates to CASSYQGNYGYTF.